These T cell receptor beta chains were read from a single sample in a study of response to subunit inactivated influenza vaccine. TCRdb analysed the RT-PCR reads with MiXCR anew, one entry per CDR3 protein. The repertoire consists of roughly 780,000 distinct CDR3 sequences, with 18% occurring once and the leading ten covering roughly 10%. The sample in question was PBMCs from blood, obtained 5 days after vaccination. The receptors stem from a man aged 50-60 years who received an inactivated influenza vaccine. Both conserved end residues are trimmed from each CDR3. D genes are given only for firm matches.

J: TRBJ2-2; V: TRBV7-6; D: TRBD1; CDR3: ASSPGGQGGTGELF
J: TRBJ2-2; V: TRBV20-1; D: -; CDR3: SGSNTGELF
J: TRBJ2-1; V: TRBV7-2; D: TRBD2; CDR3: ASSFSGTSYNEQF
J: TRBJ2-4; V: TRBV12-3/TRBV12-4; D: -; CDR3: ASSIHRQTTKNIQY
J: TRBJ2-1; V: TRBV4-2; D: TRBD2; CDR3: ASSQDPSGREVF
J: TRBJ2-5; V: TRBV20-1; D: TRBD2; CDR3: SAREGLAGHQETQY
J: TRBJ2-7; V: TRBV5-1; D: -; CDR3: ASSFIDSASYEQY
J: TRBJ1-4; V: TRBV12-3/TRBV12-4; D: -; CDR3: ASSPLDLPSNEKLF
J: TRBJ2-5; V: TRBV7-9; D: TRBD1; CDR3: ASSNGQVPGETQY
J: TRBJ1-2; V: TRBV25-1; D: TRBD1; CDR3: ASSESGDRASGGYT
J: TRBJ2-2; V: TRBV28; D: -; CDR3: ASSLLIRQGGGEELF
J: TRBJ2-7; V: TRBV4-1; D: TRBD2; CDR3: ASSQDRRAGKLYEQY
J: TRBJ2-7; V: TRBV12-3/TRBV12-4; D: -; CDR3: ASSLASDEQY
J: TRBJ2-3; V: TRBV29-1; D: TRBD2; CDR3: SVAKLAGFTDTQY
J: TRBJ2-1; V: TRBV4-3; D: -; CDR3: ASSQESRVSYNEQF
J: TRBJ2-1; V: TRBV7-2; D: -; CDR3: ASSLRQEQF
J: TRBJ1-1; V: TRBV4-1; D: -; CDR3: ASTRSRDLHTEAF
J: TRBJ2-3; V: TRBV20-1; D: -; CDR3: SARGFVSAVFSTDTQY
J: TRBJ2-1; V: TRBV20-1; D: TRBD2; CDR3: SARLAGGLDNEQF
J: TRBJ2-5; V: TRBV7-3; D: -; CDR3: ASSLTGAALETQY
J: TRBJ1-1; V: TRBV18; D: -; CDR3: ASSPVQGAGTEAF
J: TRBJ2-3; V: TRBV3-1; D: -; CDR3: ASSQDSRDTQY
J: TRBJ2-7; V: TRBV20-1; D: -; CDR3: STPGLSYEQY